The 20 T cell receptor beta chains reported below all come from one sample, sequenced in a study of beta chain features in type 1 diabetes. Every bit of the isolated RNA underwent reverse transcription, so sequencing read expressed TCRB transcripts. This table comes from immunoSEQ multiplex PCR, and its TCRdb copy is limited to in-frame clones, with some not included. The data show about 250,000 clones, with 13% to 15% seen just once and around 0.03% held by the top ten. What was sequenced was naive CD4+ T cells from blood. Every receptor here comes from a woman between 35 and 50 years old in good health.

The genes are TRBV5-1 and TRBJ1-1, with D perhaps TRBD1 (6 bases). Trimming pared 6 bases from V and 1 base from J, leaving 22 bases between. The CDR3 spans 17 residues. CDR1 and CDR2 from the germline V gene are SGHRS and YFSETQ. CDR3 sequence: CASTILQPTGPNTEAFF. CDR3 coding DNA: TGCGCCAGCACCATCCTCCAACCGACAGGTCCGAACACTGAAGCTTTCTTT.

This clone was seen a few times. The CDR3 bases are TGTGCCAGCAGCTTGGAGGGGCCCACTGAAGCTTTCTTT. Its protein is CASSLEGPTEAFF. The chain couples TRBV5-4 to TRBJ1-1, with D tentatively TRBD1 (5 bases). The germline CDR1 and CDR2 sequences are SGHNT and YYREEE (reference sequence). Trimming stripped 0 bases from V and 4 bases from J, with 7 bases between. The length of the CDR3 is 13 residues.

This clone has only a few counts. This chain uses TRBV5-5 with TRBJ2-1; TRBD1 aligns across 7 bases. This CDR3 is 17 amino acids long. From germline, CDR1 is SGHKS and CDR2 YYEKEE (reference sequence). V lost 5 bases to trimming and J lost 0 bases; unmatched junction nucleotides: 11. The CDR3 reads CASSEGYRGFSYNEQFF. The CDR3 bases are TGTGCCAGCAGTGAAGGTTACAGGGGCTTCTCCTACAATGAGCAGTTCTTC.

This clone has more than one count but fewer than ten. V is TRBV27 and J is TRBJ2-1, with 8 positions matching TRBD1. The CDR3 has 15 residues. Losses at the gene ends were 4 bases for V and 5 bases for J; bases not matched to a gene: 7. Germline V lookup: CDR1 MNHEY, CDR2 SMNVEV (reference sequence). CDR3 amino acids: CASSSPRQGNNEQFF. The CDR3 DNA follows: TGTGCCAGCAGTTCGCCTCGACAGGGGAACAATGAGCAGTTCTTC.

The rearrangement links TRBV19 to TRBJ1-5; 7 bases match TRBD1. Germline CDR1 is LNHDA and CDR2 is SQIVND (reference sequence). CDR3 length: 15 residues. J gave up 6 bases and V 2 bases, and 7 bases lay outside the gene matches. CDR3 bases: TGTGCCAGTAGTATAACGGGGACAGATGGTCAGCCCCAGCATTTT. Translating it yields CASSITGTDGQPQHF.

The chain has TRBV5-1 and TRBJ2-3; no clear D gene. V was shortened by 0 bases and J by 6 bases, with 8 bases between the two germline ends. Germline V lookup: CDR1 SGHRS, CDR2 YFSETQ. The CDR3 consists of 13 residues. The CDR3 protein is CASSLAVGDTQYF. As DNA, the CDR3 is TGCGCCAGCAGCTTGGCCGTCGGGGATACGCAGTATTTT.

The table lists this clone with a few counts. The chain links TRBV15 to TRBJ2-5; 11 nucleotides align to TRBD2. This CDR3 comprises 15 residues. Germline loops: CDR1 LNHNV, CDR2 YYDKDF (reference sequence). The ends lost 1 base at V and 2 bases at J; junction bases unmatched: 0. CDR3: CATSRASGGQETQYF. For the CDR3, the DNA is TGTGCCACCAGCAGAGCTAGCGGGGGGCAAGAGACCCAGTACTTC.

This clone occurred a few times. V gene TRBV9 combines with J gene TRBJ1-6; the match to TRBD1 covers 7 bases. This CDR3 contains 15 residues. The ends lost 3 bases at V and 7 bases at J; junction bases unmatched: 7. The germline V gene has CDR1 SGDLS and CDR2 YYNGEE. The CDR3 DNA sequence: TGTGCCAGCAGCGCTCAGGACAGGACGAATTCACCCCTCCACTTT. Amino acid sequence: CASSAQDRTNSPLHF.

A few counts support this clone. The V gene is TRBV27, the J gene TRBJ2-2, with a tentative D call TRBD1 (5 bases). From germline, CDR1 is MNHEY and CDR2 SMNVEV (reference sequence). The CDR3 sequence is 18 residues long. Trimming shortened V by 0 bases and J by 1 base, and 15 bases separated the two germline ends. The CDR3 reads CASSLSSGPPRNTGELFF. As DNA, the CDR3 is TGTGCCAGCAGTTTATCGTCAGGGCCCCCGCGGAACACCGGGGAGCTGTTTTTT.

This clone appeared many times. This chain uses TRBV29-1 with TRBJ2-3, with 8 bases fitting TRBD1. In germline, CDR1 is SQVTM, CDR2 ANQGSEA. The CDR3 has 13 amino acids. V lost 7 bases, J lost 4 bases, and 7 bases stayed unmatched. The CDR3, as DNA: TGCAGCGCCGAGACAGGGGTAGCAGATACGCAGTATTTT. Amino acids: CSAETGVADTQYF.

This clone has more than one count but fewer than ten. CDR3 nucleotides: TGTGCCAGCAGCTTAATGTTGGCAGTCTCCTACGAGCAGTACTTC. As protein: CASSLMLAVSYEQYF. The V gene is TRBV7-2, the J gene TRBJ2-7, with D unresolved. In germline, CDR1 is SGHTA, CDR2 FQGNSA. The CDR3 has 15 residues. Trimming took 2 bases from V and 0 from J, leaving 11 bases between them.

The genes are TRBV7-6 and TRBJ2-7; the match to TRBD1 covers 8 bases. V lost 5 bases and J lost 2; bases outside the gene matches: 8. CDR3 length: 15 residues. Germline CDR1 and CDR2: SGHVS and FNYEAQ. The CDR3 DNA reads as TGTGCCAGCAGCGCCGAGACAGGGGTGGCCTACGAGCAGTACTTC. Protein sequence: CASSAETGVAYEQYF.

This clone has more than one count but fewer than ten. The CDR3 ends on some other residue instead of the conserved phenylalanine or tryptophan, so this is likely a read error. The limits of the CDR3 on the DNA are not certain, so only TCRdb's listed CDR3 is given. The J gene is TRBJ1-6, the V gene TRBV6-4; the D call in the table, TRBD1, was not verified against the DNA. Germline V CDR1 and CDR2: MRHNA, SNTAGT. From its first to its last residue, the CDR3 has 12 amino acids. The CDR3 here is CASSGTSTQCSP.

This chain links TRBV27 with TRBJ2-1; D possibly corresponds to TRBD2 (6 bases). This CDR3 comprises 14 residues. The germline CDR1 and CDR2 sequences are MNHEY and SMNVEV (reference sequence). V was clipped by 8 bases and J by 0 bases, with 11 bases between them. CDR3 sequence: CASLALSSYNEQFF. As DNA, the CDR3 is TGTGCCAGCCTAGCGTTAAGCTCCTACAATGAGCAGTTCTTC.

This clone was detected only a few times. The CDR3 loop reads CASSPGAGSNSPLHF. CDR3 DNA: TGTGCCAGCAGTCCAGGCGCGGGCTCTAATTCACCCCTCCACTTT. The chain is built from TRBV5-4 and TRBJ1-6, with D unresolved. The CDR3 is 15 residues long. The V gene lost 5 bases and the J gene lost 6 bases, with 15 bases spanning the gap. In germline, CDR1 is SGHNT, CDR2 YYREEE (reference sequence). The full variable domain, completed using reference TRBV5-4 and TRBJ1-6, is ETGVTQSPTHLIKTRGQQVTLRCSSQSGHNTVSWYQQALGQGPQFIFQYYREEENGRGNFPPRFSGLQFPNYSSELNVNALELDDSALYLCASSPGAGSNSPLHFGNGTRLTVT.

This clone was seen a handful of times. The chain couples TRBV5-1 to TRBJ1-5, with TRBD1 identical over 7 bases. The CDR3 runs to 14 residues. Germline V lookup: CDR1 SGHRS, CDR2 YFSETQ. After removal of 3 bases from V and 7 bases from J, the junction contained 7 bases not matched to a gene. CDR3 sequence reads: CASSSWTGGQPQHF. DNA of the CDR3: TGCGCCAGCAGCTCCTGGACAGGTGGGCAGCCCCAGCATTTT.

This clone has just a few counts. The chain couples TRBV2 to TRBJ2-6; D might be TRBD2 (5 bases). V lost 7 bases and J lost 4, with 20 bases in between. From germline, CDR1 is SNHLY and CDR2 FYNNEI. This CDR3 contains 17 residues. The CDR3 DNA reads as TGTGCCAGCAATACGGACTGGTTGGTTTCCGGGGCCAACGTCCTGACTTTC. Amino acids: CASNTDWLVSGANVLTF.

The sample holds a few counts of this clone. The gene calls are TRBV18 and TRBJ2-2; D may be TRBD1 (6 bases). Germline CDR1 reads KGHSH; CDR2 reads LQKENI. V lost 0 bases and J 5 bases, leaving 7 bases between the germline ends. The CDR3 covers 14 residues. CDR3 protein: CASSPPQGTGELFF. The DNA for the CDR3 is TGTGCCAGCTCACCACCGCAGGGGACCGGGGAGCTGTTTTTT.

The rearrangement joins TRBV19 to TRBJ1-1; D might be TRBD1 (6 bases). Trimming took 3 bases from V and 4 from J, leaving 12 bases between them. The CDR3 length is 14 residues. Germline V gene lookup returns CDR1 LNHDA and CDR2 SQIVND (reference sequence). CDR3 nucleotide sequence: TGTGCCAGTAGTATCGGTAGGGGGGGCACTGAAGCTTTCTTT. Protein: CASSIGRGGTEAFF. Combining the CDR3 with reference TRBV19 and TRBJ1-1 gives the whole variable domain DGGITQSPKYLFRKEGQNVTLSCEQNLNHDAMYWYRQDPGQGLRLIYYSQIVNDFQKGDIAEGYSVSREKKESFPLTVTSAQKNPTAFYLCASSIGRGGTEAFFGQGTRLTVV.

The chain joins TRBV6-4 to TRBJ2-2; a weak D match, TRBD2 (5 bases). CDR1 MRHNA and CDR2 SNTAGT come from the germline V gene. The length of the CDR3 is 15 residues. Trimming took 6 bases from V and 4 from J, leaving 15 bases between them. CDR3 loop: CASSAERAGTGELFF. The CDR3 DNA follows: TGTGCCAGCAGCGCCGAGAGGGCCGGCACCGGGGAGCTGTTTTTT.